The 5 T cell receptor beta chains given below trace back to one sample, sequenced in a study of spatial heterogeneity in lung cancer. The time point: sample taken at primary tumor resection. TCRdb reprocessed the 5' RACE reads with MiXCR, giving one entry per CDR3 protein. Of roughly 39,000 distinct CDR3 sequences listed, 6.5% to 9.5% were seen once; the top ten hold under 30%. The source was PBMCs, collected at surgery. All receptors come from a male donor with early-stage non-small cell lung cancer.

J is TRBJ2-4 and V is TRBV2, with D perhaps TRBD2 (6 bases). The V and J ends lost 6 bases and 4 bases respectively, with 13 bases between them. There are 14 residues in the CDR3. Per germline, CDR1 SNHLY and CDR2 FYNNEI. The CDR3 is CASRASVVKNIQYF. CDR3 DNA: TGTGCCAGCAGGGCTAGCGTGGTGAAAAACATTCAGTACTTC.

This clonotype occurred many times. The chain is built from TRBV20-1 and TRBJ2-7; D remains ambiguous. Trimming shortened V by 3 bases and J by 2 bases, and 11 bases separated the two germline ends. In germline, CDR1 is DFQATT, CDR2 SNEGSKA (reference sequence). The CDR3 covers 13 residues. This chain's CDR3 is CSASTAATYEQYV. The CDR3 DNA reads as TGCAGTGCTAGTACGGCGGCTACCTACGAGCAGTACGTC.

This clonotype was seen a few times. The V and J genes are TRBV7-3 and TRBJ1-1; 9 bases align to TRBD1. The germline V gene encodes CDR1 SGHTA and CDR2 FQGTGA. After removal of 5 bases from V and 9 bases from J, the junction contained 4 bases not matched to a gene. The CDR3 has 12 amino acids. CDR3 loop: CASSPGTGKAFF. CDR3 nucleotides: TGTGCCAGCAGCCCGGGGACAGGGAAAGCTTTCTTT.

V usage is TRBV4-3 and J usage is TRBJ1-3; perhaps TRBD1 as D (5 bases). The CDR3 consists of 14 residues. The germline gives CDR1 LGHNA, CDR2 YSLEER. V lost 0 bases and J lost 8, with 11 bases in between. In DNA, the CDR3 is TGCGCCAGCAGCCAAGATAGGGGCTGGGACACCATATATTTT. Translated, it gives CASSQDRGWDTIYF.

The sample holds many counts of this clonotype. J is TRBJ2-1 and V is TRBV10-3; D not certain. Trimming cost V 2 bases and J 9 bases, with 11 bases left between them. There are 13 residues in the CDR3. Germline-derived CDR1 and CDR2 are ENHRY and SYGVKD. The CDR3: CAISEVRQSEQFF. The CDR3 DNA reads as TGTGCCATCAGTGAGGTTCGCCAGAGTGAGCAGTTCTTC.